This paragraph covers one T cell receptor beta chain sequence. This clonotype was picked up a small number of times. The antigen it recognizes is unknown. No base quality information exists; no much larger clone differs at one position. The CDR3 spans 16 residues, from the cysteine through the phenylalanine. The read is trimmed to its CDR3 DNA, 48 bases read in frame from base 1. V and J are trimmed by 3 bases and 7 bases, and the gene matches miss 11 bases of the junction. The germline V gene gives CDR1 as SGHRS and CDR2 as YFSETQ. The data were obtained in a study of human T cells and chemical hapten exposure (dated by TCRdb to about 2021). Study-wide context: The libraries were sequenced as a pool, and the TCR yield per sample differed mostly because of small variations in library volumes within the pool. This study followed changes in the peripheral blood TCR repertoire in vivo during primary and secondary sensitization of alopecia patients to the hapten diphenylcyclopropenone (DPC). Summary of the overall study and its limitations: After repeated subsampling, the strength of the expansion versus patch-test correlation and the threshold at which it became significant changed. The number of TCRs above 1 in 1000 frequency did not change with DPC sensitization; there was no evidence of global repertoire structure alterations.

Library preparation attached unique molecular identifiers to individual cDNA molecules for quantitative, reproducible TCR counting. For every blood RNA sample, sequencing covered both the TCR alpha and TCR beta chains. The source study handled its data this way. Samples had a median of roughly 87,000 TCRs, with a range from roughly 23,224 to 700,000. The Decombinator software suite was used to annotate the V, J and CDR3 of the TCR reads. Every sample was subsampled to the same number of TCRs (28,000) for the PS versus PT1 abundance plots. TCRs were defined as expanded if absent before sensitization and observed at least eight times at the 2-week time point. The raw public data were reprocessed by TCRdb itself: fastp quality trimming at Q25, MiXCR clonotype calling, in-frame beta chains only. Here each entry gathers all rows of one CDR3 protein and keeps the most common genes and DNA. Here the V and J calls rest on TCRdb's processing, not on the authors' analysis. Recorded for this sample are 120,000 or so distinct CDR3 sequences; more than 8.5% of them occurred a single time. Roughly 1.3% of the sample goes to the ten largest clones.

Total RNA was extracted from unfractionated whole blood collected in Tempus Blood RNA tubes. Five or six healthy volunteers were used as TCR sequencing controls and were bled at day 0, 2 weeks and 6 weeks. The sample taken for sequencing was whole blood. The chain is assembled from TRBV5-1 and TRBJ2-3; TRBD2 fits 10 bases in the junction. The TCR was taken from a human donor in good health. Some clones in this sample may be carry-over from other donors' samples. Donor details come from another sample of the same person, matched by shared clones. In nucleotides, the sequence is TGCGCCAGCAGCTCGCTAGCGGGAGCATTCACGAATACGCAGTATTTT. Its protein is CASSSLAGAFTNTQYF.